This T cell receptor beta chain was retrieved from a study of T cells after yellow fever vaccination (dated by TCRdb to about 2019). For the study in its entirety: The SMART-Seq v4 Ultra Low Input RNA kit was used to prepare libraries from fractions with low cell numbers. To track T-cell clones before and after primary and booster YFV17D yellow fever vaccination, bulk TCR alpha and beta repertoires were sequenced longitudinally. Two healthy male donors made up the cohort, one aged 18 to 29 years and the other aged 30 to 40 years. Blood was drawn at multiple timepoints before and after primary and secondary immunization, with bulk PBMC replicates and cell subsets isolated.

The germline V gene encodes CDR1 KGHDR and CDR2 SFDVKD. A distance of 19 bases separates the germline ends of V and J, which lose 5 bases and 3 bases respectively. From the cysteine through the phenylalanine, the CDR3 covers 16 amino acids. The DNA shown is the 48-base CDR3, in frame from base 1. The sample's treatment or condition label, decoded: live attenuated yellow fever vaccine strain. A standard Ficoll-Paque protocol was used to isolate PBMCs from peripheral blood. Dynabeads CD4 and CD8 positive selection kits were used to isolate the CD4 and CD8 T-cell fractions. RNA was extracted with TriZol from bulk PBMCs, CD4 and CD8 fractions, and dextramer-positive and dextramer-negative fractions. TCR cDNA was made using 5'RACE template switching, a step that added a universal primer site and unique molecular identifiers. Priming of cDNA synthesis was performed from both the TCR alpha and TCR beta constant segments. Library amplification involved two PCR steps, and the second step added sample barcodes and sequencing adapters. Sequencing of libraries was performed on Illumina HiSeq 2500 (2x100 bp) or NovaSeq (2x150 bp). For the original study's pipeline: MIGEC was used to demultiplex reads and collapse the reads into UMI consensus sequences, and MiXCR was used for V(D)J alignment. Vaccine-responding clonotypes were defined with edgeR using replicate PBMC samples, requiring FDR below 0.01 and a log2 fold change above 5 up to day 15. CD4 or CD8 identity was assigned to each bulk clonotype according to whether the clonotype was present at higher abundance in the sequenced CD4 repertoire or the sequenced CD8 repertoire. TCRdb cleaned the public reads at Q25 with fastp, built clones with MiXCR and kept in-frame beta chains. Each entry is one CDR3 protein sequence, shown with its most common DNA and genes. TCRdb's processing, not the authors', yielded these V and J calls. The sample table records some 110,000 distinct CDR3 sequences; around 8% of these occur just once. Approximately 24% of the sample rests with the top ten.

This clonotype showed up many times. Its recognized antigen is unknown. It has no much larger one-base neighbor in the sample; base qualities were not kept. What the authors observed across the whole study: Most clones expanded after primary vaccination were re-detected after the booster (around 96% of CD4 and approximately 85% of CD8), suggesting broad memory maintenance. Because only a couple of donors were included in the study, the extent to which the findings can be generalized is limited. A small fraction of clonotypes showed up in both the CD4 and CD8 compartments, probably as a result of convergent recombination. Because abundant contaminating clonotypes from the bulk population could be contained in FACS-sorted repertoires, computational filtering was required. The secondary T-cell response was found to be weaker but faster than the primary response, with a peak reached on day 5 rather than on day 15.

This sample comprised CD8+ T cells sorted from PBMCs, obtained 45 days after the yellow fever booster vaccination. The source is a man aged 25 to 40 who received the YFV17D yellow fever vaccine. The chain employs TRBV24-1 and TRBJ2-7; a tentative D match to TRBD2 spans 6 bases. The DNA reads as follows: TGTGCCACCAGTGTTCTTTGGCTAGCGCATCACTACGAGCAGTACTTC. The resulting protein is CATSVLWLAHHYEQYF.